Included here is one T cell receptor beta chain sequence, with context. The antigen is unknown. This record belongs to a study of blood T cells in healthy people across ages. Regarding the study as a whole: A roughly linear fall in TCR beta diversity per million T cells was seen with increasing age. It was found that TCR beta diversity correlated strongly with the percentage of naive T cells.

The germline CDR1 and CDR2 sequences are SGHVS and FNYEAQ. V shed 5 bases and J shed 2 bases, with 13 bases lying between them. The CDR3 extends over 14 amino acids. Each sample gave at least 7 million isolated PBMCs. It was with a sample-barcoded 5' primer and a J-beta primer mix that a second PCR of roughly 7 to 12 cycles was run. From the 5' RACE reads, TCRdb called clonotypes with MiXCR, one entry per CDR3 protein. The sample carries about 830,000 distinct CDR3 sequences, nearly 60% recorded once. Sequencing was done on a sample of blood. The source of this sequence is a young man in good health. The chain couples TRBV7-6 to TRBJ2-7; D is possibly TRBD1 (6 bases). CDR3 amino acids: CASSPRTEAYEQYF. DNA for the CDR3: TGTGCCAGCAGCCCGCGGACAGAAGCCTACGAGCAGTACTTC.